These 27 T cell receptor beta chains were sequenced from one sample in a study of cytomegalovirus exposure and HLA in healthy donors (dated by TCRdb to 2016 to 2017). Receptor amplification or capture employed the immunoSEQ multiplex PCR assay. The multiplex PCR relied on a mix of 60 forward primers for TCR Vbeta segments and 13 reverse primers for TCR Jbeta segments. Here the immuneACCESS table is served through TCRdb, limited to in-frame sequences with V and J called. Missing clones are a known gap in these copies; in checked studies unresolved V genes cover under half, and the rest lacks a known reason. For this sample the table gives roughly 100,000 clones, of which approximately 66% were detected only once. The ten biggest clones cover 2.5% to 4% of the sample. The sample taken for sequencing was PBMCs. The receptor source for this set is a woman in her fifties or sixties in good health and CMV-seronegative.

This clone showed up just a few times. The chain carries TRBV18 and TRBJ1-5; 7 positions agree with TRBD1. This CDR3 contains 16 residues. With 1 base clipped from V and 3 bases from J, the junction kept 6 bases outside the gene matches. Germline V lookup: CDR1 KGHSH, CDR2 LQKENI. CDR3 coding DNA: TGTGCCAGCTCACCACGGGCCGGGACAGTCAATCAGCCCCAGCATTTT. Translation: CASSPRAGTVNQPQHF.

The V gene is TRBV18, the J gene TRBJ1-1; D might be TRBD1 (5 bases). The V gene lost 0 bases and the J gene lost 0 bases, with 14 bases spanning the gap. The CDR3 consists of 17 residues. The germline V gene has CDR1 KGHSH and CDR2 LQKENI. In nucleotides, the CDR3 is TGTGCCAGCTCACCACCGAACGGGGGACTGATGAACACTGAAGCTTTCTTT. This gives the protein CASSPPNGGLMNTEAFF.

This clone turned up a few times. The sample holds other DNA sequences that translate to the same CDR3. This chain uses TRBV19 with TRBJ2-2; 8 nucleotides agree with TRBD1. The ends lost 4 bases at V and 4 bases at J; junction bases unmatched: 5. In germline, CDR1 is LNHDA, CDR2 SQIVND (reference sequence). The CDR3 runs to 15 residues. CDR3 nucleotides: TGTGCCAGTAGTACTCAGGGGGCAAGCACCGGGGAGCTGTTTTTT. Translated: CASSTQGASTGELFF.

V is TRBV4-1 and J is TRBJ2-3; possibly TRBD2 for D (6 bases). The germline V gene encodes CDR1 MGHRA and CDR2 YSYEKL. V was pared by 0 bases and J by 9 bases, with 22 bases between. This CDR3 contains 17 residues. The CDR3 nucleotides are TGCGCCAGCAGCCAAGAGGGCCGTGGGACTTCCCGGGGCACGCAGTATTTT. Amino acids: CASSQEGRGTSRGTQYF.

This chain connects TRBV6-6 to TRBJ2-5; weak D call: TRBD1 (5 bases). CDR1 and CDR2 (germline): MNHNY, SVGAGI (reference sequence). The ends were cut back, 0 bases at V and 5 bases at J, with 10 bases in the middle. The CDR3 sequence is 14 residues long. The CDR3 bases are TGTGCCAGCAGTTACTCAGGGGTTCATGAGACCCAGTACTTC. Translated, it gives CASSYSGVHETQYF.

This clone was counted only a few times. Written as DNA, the CDR3 is TGTGCCAGCAGGAGATCCGGCAGGGGCTACGAGCAGTACTTC. Its translation: CASRRSGRGYEQYF. The genes are TRBV28 and TRBJ2-7; possibly TRBD1 for D (6 bases). The CDR3 is 14 amino acids. The germline V gene has CDR1 MDHEN and CDR2 SYDVKM. Trimming took off 6 bases at V and 3 bases at J, with 15 bases between the two ends.

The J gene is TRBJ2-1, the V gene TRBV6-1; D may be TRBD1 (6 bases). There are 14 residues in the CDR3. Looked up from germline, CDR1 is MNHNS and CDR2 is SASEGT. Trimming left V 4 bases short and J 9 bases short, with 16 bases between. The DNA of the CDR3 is TGTGCCAGCAGTGGGGGGCAGGGCCTCATTGAGCAGTTCTTC. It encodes CASSGGQGLIEQFF.

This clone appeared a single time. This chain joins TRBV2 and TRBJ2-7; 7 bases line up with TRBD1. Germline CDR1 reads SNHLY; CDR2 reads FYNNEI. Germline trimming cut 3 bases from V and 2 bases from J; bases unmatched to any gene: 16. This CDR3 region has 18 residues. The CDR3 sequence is CASSEFPLLPGQPYEQYF. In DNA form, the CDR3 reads TGTGCCAGCAGTGAGTTCCCCTTATTACCGGGACAGCCCTACGAGCAGTACTTC.

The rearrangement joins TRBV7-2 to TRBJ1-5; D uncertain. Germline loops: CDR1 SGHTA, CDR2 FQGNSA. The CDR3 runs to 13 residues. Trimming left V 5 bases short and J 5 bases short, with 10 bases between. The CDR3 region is CASSPSRDQPQHF. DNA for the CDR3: TGTGCCAGCAGCCCTAGCAGAGATCAGCCCCAGCATTTT.

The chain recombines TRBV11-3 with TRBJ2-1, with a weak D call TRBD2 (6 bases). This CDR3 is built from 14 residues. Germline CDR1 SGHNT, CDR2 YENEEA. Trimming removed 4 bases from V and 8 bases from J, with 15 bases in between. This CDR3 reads CASSSTSLGHEQFF. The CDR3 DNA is TGTGCCAGCAGCTCGACTAGTTTGGGTCATGAGCAGTTCTTC.

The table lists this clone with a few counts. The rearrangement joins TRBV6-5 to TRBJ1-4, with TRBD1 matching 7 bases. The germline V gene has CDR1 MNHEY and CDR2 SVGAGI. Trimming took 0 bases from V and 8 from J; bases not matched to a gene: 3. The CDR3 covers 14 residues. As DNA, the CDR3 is TGTGCCAGCAGTTACTCAGGGGGCAGGGAAAAACTGTTTTTT. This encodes CASSYSGGREKLFF.

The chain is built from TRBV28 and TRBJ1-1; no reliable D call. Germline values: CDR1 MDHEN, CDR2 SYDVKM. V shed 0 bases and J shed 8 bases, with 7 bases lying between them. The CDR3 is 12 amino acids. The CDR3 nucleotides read TGTGCCAGCAGTTTATGGCAGGCGGAAGCTTTCTTT. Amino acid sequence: CASSLWQAEAFF.

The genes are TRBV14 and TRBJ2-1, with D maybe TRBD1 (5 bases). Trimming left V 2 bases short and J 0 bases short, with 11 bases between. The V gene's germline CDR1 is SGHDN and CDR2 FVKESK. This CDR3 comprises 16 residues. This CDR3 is CASSQYAGISYNEQFF. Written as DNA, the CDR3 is TGTGCCAGCAGCCAATACGCAGGGATCTCCTACAATGAGCAGTTCTTC.

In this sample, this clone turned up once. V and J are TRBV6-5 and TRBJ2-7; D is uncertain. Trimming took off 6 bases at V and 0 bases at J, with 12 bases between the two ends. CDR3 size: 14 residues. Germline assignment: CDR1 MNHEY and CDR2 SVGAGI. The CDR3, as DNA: TGTGCCAGCAGGACGGGTCTCAGCTCCTACGAGCAGTACTTC. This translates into CASRTGLSSYEQYF.

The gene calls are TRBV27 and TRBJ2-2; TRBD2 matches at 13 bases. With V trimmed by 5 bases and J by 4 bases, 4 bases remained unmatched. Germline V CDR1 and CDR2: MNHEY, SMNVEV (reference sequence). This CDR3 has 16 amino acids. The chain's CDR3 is CASSRGLAGATGELFF. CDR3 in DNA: TGTGCCAGCAGTCGAGGACTAGCGGGGGCCACCGGGGAGCTGTTTTTT.

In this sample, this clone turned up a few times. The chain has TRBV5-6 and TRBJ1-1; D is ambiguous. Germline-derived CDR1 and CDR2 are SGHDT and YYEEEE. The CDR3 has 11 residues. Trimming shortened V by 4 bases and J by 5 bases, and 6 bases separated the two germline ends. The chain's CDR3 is CASSAVTEAFF. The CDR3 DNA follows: TGTGCCAGCAGCGCGGTAACTGAAGCTTTCTTT.

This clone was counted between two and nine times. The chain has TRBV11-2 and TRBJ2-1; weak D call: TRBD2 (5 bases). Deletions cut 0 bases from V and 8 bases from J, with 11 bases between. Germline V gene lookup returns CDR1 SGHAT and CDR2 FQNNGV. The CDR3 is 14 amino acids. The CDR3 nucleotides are TGTGCCAGCAGCTTAGAGATCCTAGCCGATGAGCAGTTCTTC. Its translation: CASSLEILADEQFF.

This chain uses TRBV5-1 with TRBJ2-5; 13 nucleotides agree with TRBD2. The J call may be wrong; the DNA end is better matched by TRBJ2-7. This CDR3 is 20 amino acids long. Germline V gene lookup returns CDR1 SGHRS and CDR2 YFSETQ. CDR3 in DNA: TGCGCCAGCAGCTTGGAACTAGCGGGAGGGCCTGGGTTAGGAAACTACGAGCAGTACTTC. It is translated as CASSLELAGGPGLGNYEQYF.

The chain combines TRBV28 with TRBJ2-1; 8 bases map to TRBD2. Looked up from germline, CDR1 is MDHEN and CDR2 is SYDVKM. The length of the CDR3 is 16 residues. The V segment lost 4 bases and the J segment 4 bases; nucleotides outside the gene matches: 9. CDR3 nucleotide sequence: TGTGCCAGCAGTTCCCTCAACTTAGCGGGATACAATGAGCAGTTCTTC. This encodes CASSSLNLAGYNEQFF.

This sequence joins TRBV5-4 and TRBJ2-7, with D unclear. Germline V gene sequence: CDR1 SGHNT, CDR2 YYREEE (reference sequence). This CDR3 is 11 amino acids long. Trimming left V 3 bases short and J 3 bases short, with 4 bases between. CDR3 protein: CASSWSYEQYF. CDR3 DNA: TGTGCCAGCAGCTGGAGCTACGAGCAGTACTTC.

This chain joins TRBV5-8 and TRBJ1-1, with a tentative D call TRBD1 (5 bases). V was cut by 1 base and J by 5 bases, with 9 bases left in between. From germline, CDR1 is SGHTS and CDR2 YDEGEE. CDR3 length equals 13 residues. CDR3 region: CASSLWGGTEAFF. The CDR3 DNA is TGTGCCAGCAGCTTGTGGGGGGGGACTGAAGCTTTCTTT.

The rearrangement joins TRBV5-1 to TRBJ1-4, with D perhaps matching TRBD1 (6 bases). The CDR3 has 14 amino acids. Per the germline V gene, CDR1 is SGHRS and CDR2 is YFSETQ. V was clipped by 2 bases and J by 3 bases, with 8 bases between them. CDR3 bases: TGCGCCAGCAGCTTCAGGGGCCCTAATGAAAAACTGTTTTTT. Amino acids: CASSFRGPNEKLFF. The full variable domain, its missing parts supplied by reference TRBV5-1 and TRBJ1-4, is KAGVTQTPRYLIKTRGQQVTLSCSPISGHRSVSWYQQTPGQGLQFLFEYFSETQRNKGNFPGRFSGRQFSNSRSEMNVSTLELGDSALYLCASSFRGPNEKLFFGSGTQLSVL.

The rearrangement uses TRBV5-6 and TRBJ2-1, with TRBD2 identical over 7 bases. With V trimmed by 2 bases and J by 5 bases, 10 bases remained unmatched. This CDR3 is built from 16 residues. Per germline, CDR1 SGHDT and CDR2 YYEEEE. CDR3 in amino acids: CASSLGSASGNNEQFF. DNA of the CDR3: TGTGCCAGCAGCTTAGGCTCTGCTAGCGGCAACAATGAGCAGTTCTTC.

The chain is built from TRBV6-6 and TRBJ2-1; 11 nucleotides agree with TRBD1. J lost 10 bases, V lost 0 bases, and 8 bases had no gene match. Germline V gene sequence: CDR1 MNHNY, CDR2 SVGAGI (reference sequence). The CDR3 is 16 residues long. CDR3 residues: CASSYSHGTGGGEQFF. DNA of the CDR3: TGTGCCAGCAGTTACTCTCATGGGACAGGGGGTGGAGAGCAGTTCTTC.

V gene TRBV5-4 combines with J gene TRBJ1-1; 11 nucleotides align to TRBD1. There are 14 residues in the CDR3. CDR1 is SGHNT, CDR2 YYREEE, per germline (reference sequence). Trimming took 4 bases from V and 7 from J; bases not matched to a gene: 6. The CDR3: CASSLGQGAGEAFF. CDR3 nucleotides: TGTGCCAGCAGCCTCGGACAGGGGGCTGGTGAAGCTTTCTTT. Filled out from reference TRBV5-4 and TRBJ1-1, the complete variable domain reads ETGVTQSPTHLIKTRGQQVTLRCSSQSGHNTVSWYQQALGQGPQFIFQYYREEENGRGNFPPRFSGLQFPNYSSELNVNALELDDSALYLCASSLGQGAGEAFFGQGTRLTVV.

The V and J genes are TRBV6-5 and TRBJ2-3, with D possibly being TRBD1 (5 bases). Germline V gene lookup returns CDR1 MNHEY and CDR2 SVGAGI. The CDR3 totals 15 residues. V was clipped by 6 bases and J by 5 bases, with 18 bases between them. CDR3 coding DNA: TGTGCCAGCAGGGATCCAGGGATGACCAGAGATACGCAGTATTTT. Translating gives CASRDPGMTRDTQYF.

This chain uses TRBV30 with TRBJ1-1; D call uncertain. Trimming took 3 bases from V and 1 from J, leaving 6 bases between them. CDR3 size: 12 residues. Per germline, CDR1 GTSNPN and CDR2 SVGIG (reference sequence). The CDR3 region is CAWRGGNTEAFF. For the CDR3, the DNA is TGTGCCTGGAGGGGAGGGAACACTGAAGCTTTCTTT.